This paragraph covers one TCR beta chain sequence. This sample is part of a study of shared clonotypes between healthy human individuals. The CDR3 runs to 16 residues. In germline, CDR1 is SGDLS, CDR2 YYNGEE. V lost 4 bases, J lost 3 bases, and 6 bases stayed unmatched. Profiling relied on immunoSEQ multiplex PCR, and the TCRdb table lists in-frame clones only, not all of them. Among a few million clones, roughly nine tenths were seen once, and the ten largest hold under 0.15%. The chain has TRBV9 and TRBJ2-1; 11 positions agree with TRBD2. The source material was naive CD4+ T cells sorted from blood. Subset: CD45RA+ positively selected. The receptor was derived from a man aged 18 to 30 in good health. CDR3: CASSFSGTSGYNEQFF. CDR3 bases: TGTGCCAGCAGCTTCTCCGGGACTAGCGGCTACAATGAGCAGTTCTTC.